This T cell receptor beta chain was sequenced for a study of vaccination effects on CD4 cells after COVID-19. Study findings and constraints: Late in the post-vaccination period, infection-induced and vaccine-induced clones underwent marked clonal contraction.

The ends lost 1 base at V and 4 bases at J; junction bases unmatched: 4. Germline V lookup: CDR1 MNHNS, CDR2 SASEGT. The CDR3 sequence is 16 residues long. Sequencing followed a ViraFEST assay step that expanded antigen-specific CD4+ T cells with viral peptide pools. CD4+ T cells were isolated after less than 13 days of culture. Absence of prior SARS-CoV-2 infection characterized the vaccine recipients, who showed negative nucleocapsid antibodies. Generated by immunoSEQ multiplex PCR, the TCRdb table keeps only in-frame clones and is missing some. The sample gives roughly 27,000 clones, 72% of which show up once; about 10% is in the top ten. To note about this clone: The antigen remains unidentified.

The V gene is TRBV6-1, the J gene TRBJ2-6; TRBD2 matches at 7 bases. The sequencing here drew on CD4+ T cells from PBMCs cultured with SARS-CoV-2 spike peptides, taken before COVID-19 vaccination. The TCR was taken from a human donor who received a COVID-19 vaccine. The DNA of the CDR3 is TGTGCCAGCAGTGAAGACGCCGGGAGGGGGGCCAACGTCCTGACTTTC. As protein: CASSEDAGRGANVLTF.